This T cell receptor (beta chain) appears in the sequencing data of a study of blood T cell repertoires in COVID-19. Study-wide background: PBMCs, B-cell-depleted T cells, or T cells provided the cDNA or gDNA that made up the material.

Germline V gene data show CDR1 as SGHTA and CDR2 as FQGTGA. V lost 4 bases and J 7 bases, leaving 11 bases between the germline ends. The CDR3 extends over 14 amino acids. Measured with immunoSEQ multiplex PCR; TCRdb has only the in-frame clones, and not every one. There are roughly 220,000 clones in the sample; almost 85% occur only once, and around 16% lies in the top ten. This clone was seen only once. Living in under 30 US areas, the participants were between roughly 18 and 90 years of age. Cohort assignment relied on participant-reported clinical history. All recovered Cohort 3 donors got two negative PCRs, got clearance, or saw symptom resolution.

The receptor was isolated from a man in his forties who had recovered from COVID-19. What was sequenced was PBMCs or T cells enriched from blood (not recorded which). The V call is TRBV7-3, the J call TRBJ1-6; the D gene is possibly TRBD1 (5 bases). The CDR3 is CASSSSGGNSPLHF. CDR3 nucleotide sequence: TGTGCCAGCAGCTCATCGGGGGGGAATTCACCCCTCCACTTT.